The next 23 T cell receptor beta chains were all read from a single sample in a study of T cell repertoires in cytomegalovirus infection. These TCRs' antigens remain unknown. TCRdb used MiXCR to reprocess the reads, holding one entry per CDR3 protein. Of hundreds of thousands of distinct CDR3 sequences in the sample, under 35% were seen once. The material was cultured PBMCs, obtained from culture after CMV antigen stimulation. These receptors all come from a human donor in good health (CMV status not recorded). Some clones in this sample may be carry-over from other donors' samples.

This clonotype showed up just a few times. V gene TRBV30 combines with J gene TRBJ2-6; D is undetermined. V lost 8 bases and J lost 0, with 8 bases in between. The CDR3 runs to 13 residues. Germline-derived CDR1 and CDR2 are GTSNPN and SVGIG (reference sequence). The chain's CDR3 is CAARRSGANVLTF. The CDR3 bases are TGTGCCGCGCGTCGCTCTGGGGCCAACGTCCTGACTTTC. The variable domain in full, completed from reference TRBV30 and TRBJ2-6, reads SQTIHQWPATLVQPVGSPLSLECTVEGTSNPNLYWYRQAAGRGLQLLFYSVGIGQISSEVPQNLSASRPQDRQFILSSKKLLLSDSGFYLCAARRSGANVLTFGAGSRLTVL.

This chain connects TRBV15 to TRBJ2-3; 8 bases map to TRBD2. CDR3 length: 14 residues. Germline-derived CDR1 and CDR2 are LNHNV and YYDKDF (reference sequence). The J segment lost 1 base and the V segment lost 5 bases, leaving 2 bases of the junction unmatched. The CDR3 DNA reads TGTGCCACCAGCTCCGGGGGGGGCACAGATACGCAGTATTTT. As protein: CATSSGGGTDTQYF. Full variable domain (outside the CDR3, taken from reference TRBV15 and TRBJ2-3): DAMVIQNPRYQVTQFGKPVTLSCSQTLNHNVMYWYQQKSSQAPKLLFHYYDKDFNNEADTPDNFQSRRPNTSFCFLDIRSPGLGDTAMYLCATSSGGGTDTQYFGPGTRLTVL.

CDR3 in amino acids: CASSYVGGHGYTF. The CDR3 coding sequence is TGTGCCAGCAGTTACGTTGGGGGACATGGCTACACCTTC. The gene calls are TRBV6-6 and TRBJ1-2; a possible D gene is TRBD1 (5 bases). The CDR3 sequence is 13 residues long. The V and J ends lost 2 bases and 6 bases respectively, with 10 bases between them. Germline values: CDR1 MNHNY, CDR2 SVGAGI (reference sequence).

This clonotype appeared a few times. This chain's CDR3 is CASSERGLNEQFF. The CDR3 region has the DNA TGTGCCAGCAGTGAAAGGGGGCTGAATGAGCAGTTCTTC. The chain combines TRBV6-1 with TRBJ2-1, with 7 bases matching TRBD1. The CDR3 runs 13 residues. Looked up from germline, CDR1 is MNHNS and CDR2 is SASEGT. V shed 2 bases and J 7 bases; nucleotides not matched to a gene: 2.

The chain links TRBV6-5 to TRBJ1-5; D is unclear. The germline V gene encodes CDR1 MNHEY and CDR2 SVGAGI. The CDR3 is 14 residues long. V was cut by 8 bases and J by 0 bases, with 11 bases left in between. DNA for the CDR3: TGTGCCAGCCAAGCCAGGAGTAGCAATCAGCCCCAGCATTTT. Translation: CASQARSSNQPQHF.

This clonotype was seen a few times. The chain carries TRBV28 and TRBJ2-7; 13 positions match TRBD2. The CDR3 is made up of 14 amino acids. The V segment lost 8 bases and the J segment 2 bases; nucleotides outside the gene matches: 3. Germline CDR1 and CDR2: MDHEN and SYDVKM. The CDR3 DNA reads TGTGCCAGCGCTGGACTAGCGGGAGCCTACGAGCAGTACTTC. It codes for CASAGLAGAYEQYF. The variable domain in full, with the rest retrieved from reference TRBV28 and TRBJ2-7, is DVKVTQSSRYLVKRTGEKVFLECVQDMDHENMFWYRQDPGLGLRLIYFSYDVKMKEKGDIPEGYSVSREKKERFSLILESASTNQTSMYLCASAGLAGAYEQYFGPGTRLTVT.

This clonotype appeared a few times. The CDR3 bases are TGTGCCAGCAGCTTAGATAGTTCCAAGGCGGGAGCCTACGAGCAGTACTTC. Translating it yields CASSLDSSKAGAYEQYF. The gene calls are TRBV11-2 and TRBJ2-7, with 7 bases fitting TRBD2. The CDR3 is 17 residues long. Per the germline V gene, CDR1 is SGHAT and CDR2 is FQNNGV. Germline trimming cut 0 bases from V and 2 bases from J; bases unmatched to any gene: 10.

The chain joins TRBV2 to TRBJ2-7; 9 bases line up with TRBD1. This CDR3 contains 14 residues. J was trimmed by 7 bases and V by 5 bases; bases with no gene match: 9. CDR1 and CDR2 from the germline V gene are SNHLY and FYNNEI. In DNA form, the CDR3 reads TGTGCCAGCAGTACCGGGACAGGGATAGGGGAGCAGTACTTC. This sequence encodes CASSTGTGIGEQYF.

The chain is built from TRBV19 and TRBJ1-2, with a possible D match to TRBD1 (6 bases). V lost 2 bases and J 2 bases, leaving 9 bases between the germline ends. The CDR3 extends over 14 amino acids. Per germline, CDR1 LNHDA and CDR2 SQIVND (reference sequence). The DNA of the CDR3 is TGTGCCAGTAGTATACAGGGGATGAACTATGGCTACACCTTC. It codes for CASSIQGMNYGYTF.

The gene calls are TRBV11-3 and TRBJ2-2, with TRBD1 as a possible D gene (5 bases). Germline V lookup: CDR1 SGHNT, CDR2 YENEEA. This CDR3 region has 14 residues. V was pared by 1 base and J by 4 bases, with 7 bases between. CDR3: CASSLGQPTGELFF. The CDR3 bases are TGTGCCAGCAGCTTAGGACAGCCCACCGGGGAGCTGTTTTTT.

This clonotype was seen only a few times. The chain combines TRBV7-6 with TRBJ1-1; D gene uncertain. The length of the CDR3 is 12 residues. Trimming cost V 5 bases and J 7 bases, with 11 bases left between them. CDR1 is SGHVS and CDR2 is FNYEAQ in the germline V gene. The DNA for the CDR3 is TGTGCCAGCAGCCCAGAGGGCAGTGAAGCTTTCTTT. Protein sequence: CASSPEGSEAFF.

This chain uses TRBV19 with TRBJ1-5; D possibly corresponds to TRBD1 (5 bases). V was shortened by 6 bases and J by 0 bases, with 12 bases between the two germline ends. CDR1 LNHDA and CDR2 SQIVND come from the germline V gene (reference sequence). CDR3 length: 15 amino acids. CDR3 DNA sequence: TGTGCCAGTAGCCTTGACAGATATAGCAATCAGCCCCAGCATTTT. Encoded protein: CASSLDRYSNQPQHF.

This clonotype was counted many times. V and J are TRBV7-8 and TRBJ1-5; a possible D gene is TRBD1 (5 bases). Per germline, CDR1 SGHVS and CDR2 FQNEAQ. The CDR3 extends over 12 amino acids. Trimming took off 0 bases at V and 11 bases at J, with 8 bases between the two ends. The CDR3: CASSLASGTQHF. CDR3 nucleotide sequence: TGTGCCAGCAGCTTAGCGTCAGGGACCCAGCATTTT.

This clonotype was recorded many times. The chain links TRBV7-2 to TRBJ2-1, with TRBD1 matching over 8 bases. The J segment lost 8 bases and the V segment lost 5 bases, leaving 8 bases of the junction unmatched. The CDR3 is 14 residues long. Germline V gene sequence: CDR1 SGHTA, CDR2 FQGNSA. The CDR3 nucleotides read TGTGCCAGCAGCCTATTGACAGGGGCCGATGAGCAGTTCTTC. It codes for CASSLLTGADEQFF.

There are many counts of this clonotype. The rearrangement uses TRBV6-1 and TRBJ1-6; D might be TRBD1 (5 bases). Looked up from germline, CDR1 is MNHNS and CDR2 is SASEGT. Trimming shortened V by 6 bases and J by 10 bases, and 13 bases separated the two germline ends. The CDR3 spans 13 residues. CDR3 loop: CASRGGDLSPLHF. The CDR3 nucleotides are TGTGCCAGCAGGGGGGGGGATCTATCACCCCTCCACTTT.

The gene calls are TRBV6-2 or TRBV6-3 and TRBJ2-1, with 9 positions matching TRBD2. The J segment lost 3 bases and the V segment lost 0 bases, leaving 3 bases of the junction unmatched. Looked up from germline, CDR1 is MNHEY and CDR2 is SVGEGT. This CDR3 region has 16 residues. Here the CDR3 reads CASSYSRLADYNEQFF. CDR3 coding DNA: TGTGCCAGCAGTTACTCAAGACTAGCGGACTACAATGAGCAGTTCTTC.

The V and J genes are TRBV12-3 or TRBV12-4 and TRBJ2-6, with 14 bases aligning to TRBD2. V was pared by 5 bases and J by 0 bases, with 12 bases of the junction left unmatched. This CDR3 has 21 residues. The CDR3 coding sequence is TGTGCCAGCAGTCCACCGACTAGCGGGAGGGCCAAACTCTCTGGGGCCAACGTCCTGACTTTC. This sequence encodes CASSPPTSGRAKLSGANVLTF.

The chain employs TRBV11-2 and TRBJ2-1; either TRBD1 or TRBD2 may fit D (5 bases each). From germline, CDR1 is SGHAT and CDR2 FQNNGV. The CDR3 totals 14 residues. V was cut by 7 bases and J by 2 bases, with 12 bases left in between. The CDR3 nucleotides are TGTGCCAGCACCGGGGCCCTGGCCTACAATGAGCAGTTCTTC. Its translation: CASTGALAYNEQFF. Supplemented by reference TRBV11-2 and TRBJ2-1, the full variable domain reads EAGVAQSPRYKIIEKRQSVAFWCNPISGHATLYWYQQILGQGPKLLIQFQNNGVVDDSQLPKDRFSAERLKGVDSTLKIQPAKLEDSAVYLCASTGALAYNEQFFGPGTRLTVL.

The chain has TRBV7-2 and TRBJ2-7, with 11 bases matching TRBD2. Germline V gives CDR1 SGHTA, CDR2 FQGNSA. This CDR3 has 14 residues. Losses at the gene ends were 4 bases for V and 4 bases for J; bases not matched to a gene: 3. Here the CDR3 DNA reads TGTGCCAGCAGCTCTAGCGGGAGGTTGTACGAGCAGTACTTC. The encoded protein is CASSSSGRLYEQYF.

J is TRBJ1-1 and V is TRBV20-1; D not resolved. Germline CDR1 and CDR2: DFQATT and SNEGSKA (reference sequence). CDR3 length: 12 amino acids. V was trimmed by 1 base and J by 1 base, leaving 4 bases between them. The CDR3 coding sequence is TGCAGTGCTAGAGGGGGGAACACTGAAGCTTTCTTT. Its protein product is CSARGGNTEAFF.

This clonotype came up once. The chain is built from TRBV7-2 and TRBJ1-1, with TRBD1 identical over 7 bases. Germline values: CDR1 SGHTA, CDR2 FQGNSA. CDR3 length equals 16 residues. V gave up 1 base and J gave up 1 base; unmatched junction bases: 6. The CDR3 DNA is TGTGCCAGCAGCTTAGTCGCGGGACAGACGAACACTGAAGCTTTCTTT. This gives the protein CASSLVAGQTNTEAFF.

V usage is TRBV7-9 and J usage is TRBJ2-7, with 11 bases aligning to TRBD1. This CDR3 region has 15 residues. Germline V CDR1 and CDR2: SEHNR, FQNEAQ (reference sequence). Germline trimming cut 1 base from V and 7 bases from J; bases unmatched to any gene: 6. The CDR3, as DNA: TGTGCCAGCAGCTTAGAAGGACAGGGGGCGCGAGAGCAGTACTTC. Translated: CASSLEGQGAREQYF.

This clonotype was detected a few times. The chain uses TRBV19 and TRBJ2-7; TRBD1 agrees at 9 bases. V lost 3 bases and J lost 6; bases outside the gene matches: 6. CDR3 length equals 14 residues. CDR1 and CDR2 (germline): LNHDA, SQIVND (reference sequence). The CDR3 here is CASSITGGGGEQYF. CDR3 bases: TGTGCCAGTAGTATCACAGGGGGCGGCGGCGAGCAGTACTTC.